What follows are 8 T cell receptor beta chains derived from one specimen sequenced in a study of cytomegalovirus exposure and HLA in healthy donors. The PCR used 60 Vbeta and 13 Jbeta primers. The data were produced by immunoSEQ multiplex PCR, yet TCRdb's version contains in-frame clones alone and is incomplete. The sample consists of about 130,000 clones, approximately 80% of them appearing once. The sequencing input was PBMCs. The receptors originated from a man aged 30-40 years in good health and CMV-seropositive.

The genes are TRBV6-1 and TRBJ1-1, with TRBD1 identical over 8 bases. The junction had 12 bases not matched to a gene; V was cut back by 7 bases and J by 5 bases. The CDR3 is 15 amino acids. The germline V gene has CDR1 MNHNS and CDR2 SASEGT. The CDR3 region is CASKRQGLSTTEAFF. The DNA for the CDR3 is TGTGCCAGCAAGCGACAGGGGCTGAGTACAACTGAAGCTTTCTTT.

The chain joins TRBV19 to TRBJ1-1; D gene unclear. Looked up from germline, CDR1 is LNHDA and CDR2 is SQIVND (reference sequence). V shed 4 bases and J shed 1 base, with 19 bases lying between them. The CDR3 has 17 residues. The chain's CDR3 is CASSTDRGMAGNTEAFF. CDR3 bases: TGTGCCAGTAGTACGGATAGAGGGATGGCGGGGAACACTGAAGCTTTCTTT.

The chain has TRBV5-1 and TRBJ2-1; D not certain. Germline-derived CDR1 and CDR2 are SGHRS and YFSETQ. The CDR3 sequence is 13 residues long. Deletions cut 4 bases from V and 6 bases from J, with 11 bases between. The CDR3 loop is CASSLQTVNEQFF. CDR3 bases: TGCGCCAGCAGCCTCCAGACTGTCAATGAGCAGTTCTTC.

V usage is TRBV4-1 and J usage is TRBJ2-5; 7 nucleotides align to TRBD1. Trimming cost V 2 bases and J 5 bases; bases outside gene matches: 5. The germline V gene encodes CDR1 MGHRA and CDR2 YSYEKL. The CDR3 contains 14 residues. In DNA, the CDR3 is TGCGCCAGCAGCCAAACACGGGGACAGGAGACCCAGTACTTC. The encoded protein is CASSQTRGQETQYF.

The CDR3 reads CASSLAPGQYTGELFF. The CDR3 region has the DNA TGTGCCAGCAGCTTAGCACCGGGACAGTACACCGGGGAGCTGTTTTTT. V and J are TRBV7-3 and TRBJ2-2; 7 bases match TRBD1. The CDR3 sequence is 16 residues long. CDR1 is SGHTA and CDR2 is FQGTGA in the germline V gene. V trimming: 2 bases; J trimming: 3 bases; junction bases outside the gene matches: 6.

The chain uses TRBV5-1 and TRBJ2-3, with TRBD2 identical over 9 bases. This CDR3 is 16 amino acids long. V trimming: 0 bases; J trimming: 6 bases; junction bases outside the gene matches: 8. Germline V CDR1 and CDR2: SGHRS, YFSETQ. Here the CDR3 reads CASSLGGTSSVDTQYF. For the CDR3, the DNA is TGCGCCAGCAGCTTGGGGGGGACTAGCTCGGTGGATACGCAGTATTTT.

The CDR3 here is CASKAGRWQETQYF. The CDR3 nucleotides are TGTGCCAGCAAAGCAGGCAGGTGGCAAGAGACCCAGTACTTC. This chain joins TRBV28 and TRBJ2-5; D is unresolved. The germline gives CDR1 MDHEN, CDR2 SYDVKM. This CDR3 spans 14 amino acids. V was trimmed by 7 bases and J by 2 bases, leaving 14 bases between them. Complete variable domain (other parts from reference TRBV28 and TRBJ2-5): DVKVTQSSRYLVKRTGEKVFLECVQDMDHENMFWYRQDPGLGLRLIYFSYDVKMKEKGDIPEGYSVSREKKERFSLILESASTNQTSMYLCASKAGRWQETQYFGPGTRLLVL.

This chain links TRBV29-1 with TRBJ1-1; 7 nucleotides agree with TRBD1. CDR3 size: 15 residues. V gave up 7 bases and J gave up 1 base; unmatched junction bases: 12. The germline CDR1 and CDR2 sequences are SQVTM and ANQGSEA. The CDR3 DNA is TGCAGCGCTAGGACAGGCTTCACCACGAACACTGAAGCTTTCTTT. The encoded protein is CSARTGFTTNTEAFF.